The 21 T cell receptor beta chains reported below all come from one sample, sequenced in a study of T cell clonality in common variable immunodeficiency. Measured with immunoSEQ multiplex PCR; TCRdb has only the in-frame clones, and not every one. The specimen has some 45,000 clones, none found just once. Sequences were obtained from peripheral blood mononuclear cells. Receptors were obtained from a person aged 18-69 years in good health.

This clone showed up many times. The sample holds other DNA sequences that translate to the same CDR3. CDR3 DNA (partial): TGTGCCAGCTCACCAGTCAGACAAGAGACC. The encoded protein is CASSPVRQET. The whole CDR3 reads CASSPVRQETQYF. The chain joins TRBV18 to TRBJ2-5; D is unresolved. Read sequence stops 3 residues before the CDR3 end, and the germline J gene provides the missing end. The CDR3 length is 13 residues. Deletions cut 2 bases from V and 2 bases from J, with 6 bases between. Germline-derived CDR1 and CDR2 are KGHSH and LQKENI.

This clone has at least ten counts. The CDR3 bases that were read are TGTGCCAGCAGCTTACTAGGGGAGGCTCAGCCC. Encoded protein: CASSLLGEAQP. The complete CDR3 sequence is CASSLLGEAQPQHF. This chain connects TRBV7-9 to TRBJ1-5; a weak D match, TRBD1 (5 bases). The read falls 3 residues short of the CDR3 end, and the missing part is taken from the germline J gene. CDR1 and CDR2 (germline): SEHNR, FQNEAQ (reference sequence). This CDR3 is built from 14 residues. The V and J ends lost 2 bases and 6 bases respectively, with 11 bases between them.

This clone has ten or more counts. The DNA read from the CDR3 is TGTGCCAGTAGGAGTACAGGGGGAGCCAATCAGCCC. This gives the protein CASRSTGGANQP. The full CDR3 protein is CASRSTGGANQPQHF. This sequence joins TRBV19 and TRBJ1-5; 8 bases are shared with TRBD1. The read comes to an end 3 residues before the CDR3 does, leaving the germline J gene to fill in the end. Germline-derived CDR1 and CDR2 are LNHDA and SQIVND (reference sequence). The CDR3 contains 15 residues. After removal of 6 bases from V and 3 bases from J, the junction contained 7 bases not matched to a gene.

Ten or more counts support this clone. The read gets to within 3 residues of the CDR3 end, and the germline J gene fills in the rest. The V gene is TRBV2, the J gene TRBJ1-4; maybe TRBD1 (5 bases). Germline CDR1 SNHLY, CDR2 FYNNEI. V was shortened by 8 bases and J by 8 bases, with 12 bases between the two germline ends. This CDR3 is 12 amino acids long. The DNA read from the CDR3 is TGTGCCAGCCGGGGGAATGGAGAAAAA. Amino acid sequence: CASRGNGEK. The entire CDR3 sequence reads CASRGNGEKLFF.

This clone was picked up many times. The read comes to an end 3 residues before the CDR3 does, leaving the germline J gene to fill in the end. V is TRBV2 and J is TRBJ2-5, with 7 bases lining up with TRBD2. The V segment lost 6 bases and the J segment 0 bases; nucleotides outside the gene matches: 4. Germline V gives CDR1 SNHLY, CDR2 FYNNEI. The CDR3 contains 14 residues. The CDR3 sequence is CASSLGGDQETQYF. The sequenced part of the CDR3 DNA is TGTGCCAGCAGCTTGGGGGGGGACCAAGAGACC. Full variable domain (remainder filled in from reference TRBV2 and TRBJ2-5): EPEVTQTPSHQVTQMGQEVILRCVPISNHLYFYWYRQILGQKVEFLVSFYNNEISEKSEIFDDQFSVERPDGSNFTLKIRSTKLEDSAMYFCASSLGGDQETQYFGPGTRLLVL.

This clone occurred many times. The read ends 3 residues shy of where the CDR3 ends; the end is completed using the germline J gene. The chain links TRBV5-1 to TRBJ2-7, with 9 nucleotides matching TRBD1. This CDR3 region has 15 residues. V dropped 4 bases and J dropped 2; count of bases not matched to a gene: 7. Germline CDR1 is SGHRS and CDR2 is YFSETQ. CDR3 DNA, as far as it was read: TGCGCCAGCAGCAGCGGGACAGGGACACCCTACGAG. Translation gives CASSSGTGTPYE. The CDR3 in full is CASSSGTGTPYEQYF.

This clone was counted only a few times. The read falls 3 residues short of the CDR3 end, and the missing part is taken from the germline J gene. The chain recombines TRBV7-2 with TRBJ2-4; tentatively, D is TRBD2 (7 bases). Germline assignment: CDR1 SGHTA and CDR2 FQGNSA. This CDR3 has 15 residues. CDR3 bases read: TGTGCCAGCAGCCATATCGGGGGGCGCATTATTCGT. Amino acids: CASSHIGGRIIR. The CDR3, in full, reads CASSHIGGRIIRQYF.

This clone was seen at least ten times. Partial CDR3 DNA: TGTGCCAGCAGCATCGCCCTAGCTAGCACAGATACG. Translating gives CASSIALASTDT. The entire CDR3 is CASSIALASTDTQYF. V usage is TRBV7-9 and J usage is TRBJ2-3; D may be TRBD2 (5 bases). The read falls 3 residues short of the CDR3 end, and the missing part is taken from the germline J gene. Per germline, CDR1 SEHNR and CDR2 FQNEAQ (reference sequence). Trimming pared 5 bases from V and 0 bases from J, leaving 12 bases between. The CDR3 spans 15 residues.

This clone was counted ten times or more. The read terminates 3 residues ahead of where the CDR3 ends, so the germline J gene completes it. The rearrangement links TRBV5-1 to TRBJ2-3; 11 bases agree with TRBD2. This CDR3 contains 14 residues. The germline V gene has CDR1 SGHRS and CDR2 YFSETQ. Trimming at V came to 0 bases and at J to 7 bases, leaving 1 base not matched to a gene. The CDR3 loop reads CASSLVAGGNTQYF. The covered CDR3 bases are TGCGCCAGCAGCTTGGTAGCGGGGGGGAATACG.

This clone was seen many times. Read data end 3 residues before the CDR3 end; the end is taken from the germline J gene. The chain combines TRBV7-9 with TRBJ2-7, with no clear D. V was trimmed by 4 bases and J by 4 bases, leaving 5 bases between them. The CDR3 consists of 11 residues. Germline CDR1 SEHNR, CDR2 FQNEAQ (reference sequence). The chain's CDR3 is CASSSFYEQYF. The sequenced CDR3 bases are TGTGCCAGCAGCTCCTTTTACGAG.

This clone was counted ten times or more. The sequence runs out 3 residues before the end of the CDR3; the remainder is reconstructed from the germline J gene. The rearrangement links TRBV30 to TRBJ2-6; TRBD1 matches 8 bases. Per the germline V gene, CDR1 is GTSNPN and CDR2 is SVGIG (reference sequence). Trimming took 4 bases from V and 4 from J; bases not matched to a gene: 6. The CDR3 spans 15 residues. Here the CDR3 reads CAWTQGAGGANVLTF. The DNA read from the CDR3 is TGTGCCTGGACCCAGGGGGCAGGAGGGGCCAACGTC.

This clone was recorded many times. The CDR3 loop reads CASKRDSETEAFF. CDR3 DNA, as far as it was read: TGTGCCAGTAAGAGGGACAGCGAAACTGAA. V is TRBV19 and J is TRBJ1-1, with 7 bases identical to TRBD1. The sequenced fragment ends 3 residues before the CDR3 boundary, so the rest is inferred from the germline J gene. This CDR3 region has 13 residues. With 7 bases clipped from V and 5 bases from J, the junction kept 7 bases outside the gene matches. The germline V gene encodes CDR1 LNHDA and CDR2 SQIVND (reference sequence).

On this clone: The observed sequence ends 3 residues before the CDR3 terminus, with the missing tail filled in from the germline J gene. The rearrangement joins TRBV7-9 to TRBJ1-2, with unresolved D. Per the germline V gene, CDR1 is SEHNR and CDR2 is FQNEAQ (reference sequence). CDR3 length equals 15 residues. Trimming stripped 3 bases from V and 4 bases from J, with 15 bases between. CDR3 sequence: CASSFGVTESYGYTF. The CDR3 bases that were read are TGTGCCAGCAGCTTCGGGGTCACGGAATCCTATGGC. Variable domain in full (rest from reference TRBV7-9 and TRBJ1-2): DTGVSQNPRHKITKRGQNVTFRCDPISEHNRLYWYRQTLGQGPEFLTYFQNEAQLEKSRLLSDRFSAERPKGSFSTLEIQRTEQGDSAMYLCASSFGVTESYGYTFGSGTRLTVV.

This clone was observed at least ten times. The read ends 3 residues before the CDR3 terminus; that terminus is restored from the germline J gene. The chain combines TRBV30 with TRBJ1-1; D not resolved. The CDR3 consists of 13 residues. The V gene's germline CDR1 is GTSNPN and CDR2 SVGIG (reference sequence). Between the trimmed V and J ends, which lost 2 bases and 4 bases, there was a span of 11 bases. Incomplete CDR3 DNA: TGTGCCTGGAGTAAAGGTACCTTCACTGAA. Translation gives CAWSKGTFTE. The CDR3 reads in full as CAWSKGTFTEAFF.

The chain's CDR3 is CASSTTSGSSYEQYF. The CDR3 bases that were read are TGTGCCAGCAGTACGACTAGCGGGAGCTCCTACGAG. The gene calls are TRBV6-2 or TRBV6-3 and TRBJ2-7; 12 bases match TRBD2. The read comes to an end 3 residues before the CDR3 does, leaving the germline J gene to fill in the end. The CDR3 is 15 residues long. Trimming cost V 5 bases and J 0 bases; bases outside gene matches: 2. CDR1 MNHEY and CDR2 SVGEGT come from the germline V gene.

This clone was counted many times. The read falls 3 residues short of the CDR3 end, and the missing part is taken from the germline J gene. The V call is TRBV20-1, the J call TRBJ1-5, with D possibly TRBD1 on 5 matching bases. The germline V gene has CDR1 DFQATT and CDR2 SNEGSKA (reference sequence). The CDR3 spans 14 residues. V was pared by 6 bases and J by 2 bases, with 14 bases between. The CDR3 spells CSATMVGGNQPQHF. Incomplete CDR3 DNA: TGCAGTGCAACGATGGTAGGGGGCAATCAGCCC.

This clone was recorded at least ten times. The observed sequence ends 3 residues before the CDR3 terminus, with the missing tail filled in from the germline J gene. J is TRBJ2-6 and V is TRBV5-1; D is undetermined. Looked up from germline, CDR1 is SGHRS and CDR2 is YFSETQ. This CDR3 is built from 16 residues. Trimming cost V 4 bases and J 0 bases, with 11 bases left between them. CDR3 sequence reads: CASSKPDNSGANVLTF. The DNA read from the CDR3 is TGCGCCAGCAGCAAGCCCGACAACTCTGGGGCCAACGTC.

This clone was picked up many times. The read ends 3 residues shy of where the CDR3 ends; the end is completed using the germline J gene. This chain joins TRBV7-2 and TRBJ2-3; a weak D match, TRBD1 (6 bases). Per the germline V gene, CDR1 is SGHTA and CDR2 is FQGNSA. The CDR3 has 17 amino acids. Trimming cost V 0 bases and J 0 bases, with 13 bases left between them. CDR3 bases read: TGTGCCAGCAGCTTAGCCCAAGGACAGCGCAGCACAGATACG. It yields the protein CASSLAQGQRSTDT. The entire CDR3 protein is CASSLAQGQRSTDTQYF.

This clone was seen a handful of times. The CDR3 end is not reached by the read, which stops 3 residues before it; the germline J gene fills it in. The chain couples TRBV14 to TRBJ2-7; TRBD2 aligns across 7 bases. The germline V gene encodes CDR1 SGHDN and CDR2 FVKESK. V lost 3 bases and J lost 2; bases outside the gene matches: 13. CDR3 length: 17 amino acids. The covered CDR3 bases are TGTGCCAGCAGCCATGGTGTGAGCGGGACTTTCGCCTACGAG. This codes for CASSHGVSGTFAYE. The full CDR3 protein reads CASSHGVSGTFAYEQYF. The complete variable domain, with remaining parts taken from reference TRBV14 and TRBJ2-7, reads EAGVTQFPSHSVIEKGQTVTLRCDPISGHDNLYWYRRVMGKEIKFLLHFVKESKQDESGMPNNRFLAERTGGTYSTLKVQPAELEDSGVYFCASSHGVSGTFAYEQYFGPGTRLTVT.

Worth noting for this clone: The read comes to an end 3 residues before the CDR3 does, leaving the germline J gene to fill in the end. The chain combines TRBV19 with TRBJ2-3, with TRBD2 as a possible D gene (5 bases). Germline V gene sequence: CDR1 LNHDA, CDR2 SQIVND (reference sequence). CDR3 length: 13 amino acids. The sequenced part of the CDR3 DNA is TGTGCCAGTAGTTTCGGGGAGACTCAGCCG. This codes for CASSFGETQP. The whole CDR3 reads CASSFGETQPQYF.

This clone was found many times. CDR3 protein: CASSLVASGSSSTGELFF. The part of the CDR3 DNA that was read is TGTGCCAGCAGCTTAGTGGCTAGCGGGAGCTCTAGCACCGGGGAG. The chain is built from TRBV7-6 and TRBJ2-2, with 10 positions matching TRBD2. The read gets to within 3 residues of the CDR3 end, and the germline J gene fills in the rest. The J segment lost 4 bases and the V segment lost 1 base, leaving 9 bases of the junction unmatched. CDR1 is SGHVS and CDR2 is FNYEAQ in the germline V gene. This CDR3 has 18 amino acids.